This entry lists 14 T cell receptor beta chains sequenced from one sample in a study of blood T cell repertoires in COVID-19. TCRdb's copy holds only in-frame clones and misses some; the assay was immunoSEQ multiplex PCR. This table has about 170,000 clones, roughly 73% appearing once. The specimen was peripheral blood. The receptor source for this set is a man in his 70s with acute or convalescent COVID-19.

The chain employs TRBV5-1 and TRBJ2-7; D may be TRBD1 (5 bases). The germline V and J ends were trimmed by 0 bases and 5 bases, with 9 bases remaining between them. The CDR3 is 13 amino acids. The germline gives CDR1 SGHRS, CDR2 YFSETQ. In DNA, the CDR3 is TGCGCCAGCAGCTTGGGGTCGACAGACGAGCAGTACTTC. It codes for CASSLGSTDEQYF.

The V and J genes are TRBV12-3 or TRBV12-4 and TRBJ1-3, with TRBD1 identical over 7 bases. The CDR3 is made up of 13 amino acids. V shed 7 bases and J 4 bases; nucleotides not matched to a gene: 4. The CDR3 loop is CASKMTGGNTIYF. The CDR3 nucleotides read TGTGCCAGCAAGATGACAGGGGGAAACACCATATATTTT.

The V call is TRBV15, the J call TRBJ2-7; maybe TRBD1 (7 bases). Germline CDR1 is LNHNV and CDR2 is YYDKDF (reference sequence). This CDR3 region has 15 residues. V lost 0 bases to trimming and J lost 5 bases, with 14 bases between them. CDR3 nucleotides: TGTGCCACCAGCAGAGATCGGGCAGGGGGGAACGAGCAGTACTTC. Residues: CATSRDRAGGNEQYF.

The chain is built from TRBV12-3 or TRBV12-4 and TRBJ2-2; no firm D call. Deletions cut 6 bases from V and 7 bases from J, with 6 bases between. The CDR3 loop spans 11 amino acids. The CDR3 DNA is TGTGCCAGCAGCTCAGTCGGGGAGCTGTTTTTT. It encodes CASSSVGELFF.

This clone was detected a few times. The V call is TRBV5-1, the J call TRBJ2-1; 8 bases are shared with TRBD1. Germline CDR1 is SGHRS and CDR2 is YFSETQ. This CDR3 has 16 residues. Trimming removed 3 bases from V and 3 bases from J; junction bases left unmatched: 8. The CDR3 coding sequence is TGCGCCAGCAGCTCGACTACAGGGGGGAACTACAATGAGCAGTTCTTC. Amino acid sequence: CASSSTTGGNYNEQFF.

This clone has ten or more counts. This chain connects TRBV7-9 to TRBJ1-1; no definite D call. Germline values: CDR1 SEHNR, CDR2 FQNEAQ (reference sequence). Trimming cost V 7 bases and J 4 bases, with 13 bases left between them. The CDR3 length is 13 residues. DNA of the CDR3: TGTGCCAGCATAGAGGTTTTGGCCACTGAAGCTTTCTTT. As protein: CASIEVLATEAFF.

V usage is TRBV5-4 and J usage is TRBJ1-2; maybe TRBD1 (6 bases). This CDR3 is 15 amino acids long. V lost 5 bases, J lost 4 bases, and 18 bases lay in between. CDR1 and CDR2 from the germline V gene are SGHNT and YYREEE (reference sequence). DNA for the CDR3: TGTGCCAGCAGGTCCCCGGGGGGCGGGATCTATGGCTACACCTTC. It specifies CASRSPGGGIYGYTF.

This chain joins TRBV3-1 (or the pseudogene TRBV3-2) and TRBJ2-7; 7 nucleotides agree with TRBD1. In germline, CDR1 is LGHDT, CDR2 YNNKEL (reference sequence). V trimming: 4 bases; J trimming: 6 bases; junction bases outside the gene matches: 3. The CDR3 consists of 12 residues. The CDR3 spells CASSPTGREQYF. CDR3 DNA sequence: TGTGCCAGCAGCCCGACAGGGCGCGAGCAGTACTTC.

The V and J genes are TRBV6-6 and TRBJ2-7; TRBD2 aligns across 13 bases. CDR3 length: 16 amino acids. V was clipped by 5 bases and J by 3 bases; unmatched bases: 7. Germline loops: CDR1 MNHNY, CDR2 SVGAGI (reference sequence). The CDR3 sequence: CASSGLAGVSNYEQYF. CDR3 nucleotides: TGTGCCAGCAGTGGACTAGCGGGAGTGTCGAACTACGAGCAGTACTTC.

Details on this clone: At one end the junction does not follow the germline gene, possibly because of a read error. This sequence joins TRBV5-1 and TRBJ2-4; the D call may be TRBD1 or TRBD2 (5 bases each). Germline V gene data show CDR1 as SGHRS and CDR2 as YFSETQ. The CDR3 spans 17 residues. As DNA, the CDR3 is TGCGCCAGCAGTTTGGGGGTACTGCGACTAGCCAAAAACATTCAGTACTTC. Protein: CASSLGVLRLAKNIQYF.

As DNA, the CDR3 is TGTGCCAGCAGTGAATTCCCCAGGCCCAGCTCACCCCTCCACTTT. Protein product: CASSEFPRPSSPLHF. The chain recombines TRBV2 with TRBJ1-6; D not certain. Per germline, CDR1 SNHLY and CDR2 FYNNEI. Trimming shortened V by 2 bases and J by 10 bases, and 15 bases separated the two germline ends. CDR3 length: 15 residues.

This chain links TRBV27 with TRBJ2-1, with D maybe TRBD2 (6 bases). The CDR3 has 15 residues. Germline V lookup: CDR1 MNHEY, CDR2 SMNVEV (reference sequence). V lost 7 bases and J 3 bases, leaving 16 bases between the germline ends. CDR3 protein: CASNGGVALYNEQFF. For the CDR3, the DNA is TGTGCCAGCAATGGAGGGGTTGCCCTCTACAATGAGCAGTTCTTC.

The V gene is TRBV29-1, the J gene TRBJ2-4; 9 bases map to TRBD2. This CDR3 is built from 17 residues. CDR1 is SQVTM and CDR2 is ANQGSEA in the germline V gene. Unmatched junction bases numbered 14, after V lost 0 bases and J lost 8 bases. CDR3 nucleotide sequence: TGCAGCGTTGAAGAATTCAACCGAGCGGGAGGCGGGGACATTCAGTACTTC. Its protein product is CSVEEFNRAGGGDIQYF.

This rearrangement joins TRBV15 to TRBJ2-1; 7 positions match TRBD1. Trimming cost V 3 bases and J 3 bases; bases outside gene matches: 8. This CDR3 has 16 residues. Per germline, CDR1 LNHNV and CDR2 YYDKDF (reference sequence). CDR3 coding DNA: TGTGCCACCAGCAGTCCGGGACAGCCTAGCTACAATGAGCAGTTCTTC. It codes for CATSSPGQPSYNEQFF.